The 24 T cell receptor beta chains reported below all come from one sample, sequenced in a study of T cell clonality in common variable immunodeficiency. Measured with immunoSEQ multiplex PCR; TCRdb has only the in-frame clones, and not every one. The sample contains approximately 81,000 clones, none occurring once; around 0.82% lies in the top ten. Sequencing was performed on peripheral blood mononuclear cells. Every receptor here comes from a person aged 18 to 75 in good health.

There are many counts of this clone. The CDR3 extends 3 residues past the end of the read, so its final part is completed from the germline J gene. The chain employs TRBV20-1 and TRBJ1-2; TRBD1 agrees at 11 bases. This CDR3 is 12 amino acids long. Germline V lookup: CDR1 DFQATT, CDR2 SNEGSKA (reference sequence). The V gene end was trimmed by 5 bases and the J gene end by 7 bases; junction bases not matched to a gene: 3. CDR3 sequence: CSARTGGGGYTF. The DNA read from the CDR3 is TGCAGTGCTCGGACAGGGGGCGGTGGC.

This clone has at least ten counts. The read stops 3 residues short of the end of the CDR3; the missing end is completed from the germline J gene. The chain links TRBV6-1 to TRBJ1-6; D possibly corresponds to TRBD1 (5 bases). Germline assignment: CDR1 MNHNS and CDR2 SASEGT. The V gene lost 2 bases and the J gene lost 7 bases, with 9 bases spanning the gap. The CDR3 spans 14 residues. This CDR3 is CASSETQGNSPLHF. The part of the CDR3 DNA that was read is TGTGCCAGCAGTGAAACCCAGGGAAATTCACCC.

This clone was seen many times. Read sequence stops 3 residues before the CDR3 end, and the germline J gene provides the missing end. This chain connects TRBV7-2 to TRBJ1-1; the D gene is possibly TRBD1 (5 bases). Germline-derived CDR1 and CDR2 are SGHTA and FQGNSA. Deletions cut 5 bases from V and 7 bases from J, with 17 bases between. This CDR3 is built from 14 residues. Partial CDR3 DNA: TGTGCCAGCAGCCGCCCGGGGGACCCACATGAA. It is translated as CASSRPGDPHE. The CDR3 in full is CASSRPGDPHEAFF.

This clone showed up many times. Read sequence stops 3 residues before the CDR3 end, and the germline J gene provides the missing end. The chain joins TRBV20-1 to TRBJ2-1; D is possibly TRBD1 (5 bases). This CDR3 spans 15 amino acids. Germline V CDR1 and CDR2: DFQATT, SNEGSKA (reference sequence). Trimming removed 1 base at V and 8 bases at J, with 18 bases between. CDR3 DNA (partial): TGCAGTGCTAGAGTTGACAGAGGATATGGTTATGAG. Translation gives CSARVDRGYGYE. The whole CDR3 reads CSARVDRGYGYEQFF.

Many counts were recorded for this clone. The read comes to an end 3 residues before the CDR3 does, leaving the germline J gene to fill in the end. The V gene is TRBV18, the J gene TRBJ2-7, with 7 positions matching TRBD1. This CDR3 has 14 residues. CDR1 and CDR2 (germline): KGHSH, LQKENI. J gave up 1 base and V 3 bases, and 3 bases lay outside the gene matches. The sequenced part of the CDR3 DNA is TGTGCCAGCTCACCTCGGGACAGATCCTACGAG. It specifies CASSPRDRSYE. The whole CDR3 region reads CASSPRDRSYEQYF.

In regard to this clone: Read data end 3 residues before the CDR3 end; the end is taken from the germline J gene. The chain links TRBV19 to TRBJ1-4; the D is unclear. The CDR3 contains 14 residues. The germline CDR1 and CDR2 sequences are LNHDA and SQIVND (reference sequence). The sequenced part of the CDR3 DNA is TGTGCCAGTAGCAGGCCCAGAAGTAATTCACCA. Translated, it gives CASSRPRSNSP. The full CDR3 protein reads CASSRPRSNSPLFF.

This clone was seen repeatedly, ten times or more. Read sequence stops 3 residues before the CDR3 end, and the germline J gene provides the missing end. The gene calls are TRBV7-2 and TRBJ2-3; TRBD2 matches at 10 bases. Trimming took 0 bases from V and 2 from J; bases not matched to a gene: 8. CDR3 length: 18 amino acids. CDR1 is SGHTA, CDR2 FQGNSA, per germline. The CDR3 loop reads CASSLAGPSGSITDTQYF. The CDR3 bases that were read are TGTGCCAGCAGCTTAGCGGGGCCTAGCGGGAGTATCACAGATACG.

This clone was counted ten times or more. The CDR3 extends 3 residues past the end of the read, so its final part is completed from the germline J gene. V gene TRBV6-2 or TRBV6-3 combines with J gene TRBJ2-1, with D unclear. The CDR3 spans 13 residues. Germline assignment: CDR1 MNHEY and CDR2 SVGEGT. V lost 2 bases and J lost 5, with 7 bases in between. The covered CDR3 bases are TGTGCCAGCAGTTACGTGGCAAACAATGAG. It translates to CASSYVANNE. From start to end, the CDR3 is CASSYVANNEQFF.

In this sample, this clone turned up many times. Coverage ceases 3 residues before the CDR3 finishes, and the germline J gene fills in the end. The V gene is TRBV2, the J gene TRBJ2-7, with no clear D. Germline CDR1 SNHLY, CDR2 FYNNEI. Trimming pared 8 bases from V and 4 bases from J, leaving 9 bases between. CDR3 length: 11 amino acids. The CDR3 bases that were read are TGTGCCAGCGGTAACGGGTACGAG. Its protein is CASGNGYE. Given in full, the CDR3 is CASGNGYEQYF. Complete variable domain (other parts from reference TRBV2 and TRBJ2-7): EPEVTQTPSHQVTQMGQEVILRCVPISNHLYFYWYRQILGQKVEFLVSFYNNEISEKSEIFDDQFSVERPDGSNFTLKIRSTKLEDSAMYFCASGNGYEQYFGPGTRLTVT.

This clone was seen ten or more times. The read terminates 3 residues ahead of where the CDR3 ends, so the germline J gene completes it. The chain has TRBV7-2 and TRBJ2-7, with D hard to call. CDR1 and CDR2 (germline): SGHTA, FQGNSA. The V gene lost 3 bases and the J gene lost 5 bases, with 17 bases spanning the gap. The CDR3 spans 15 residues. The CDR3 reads CASSLPSPGIDEQYF. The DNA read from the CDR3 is TGTGCCAGCAGCTTGCCTTCCCCGGGTATCGACGAG. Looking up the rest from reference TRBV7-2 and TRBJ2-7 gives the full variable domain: GAGVSQSPSNKVTEKGKDVELRCDPISGHTALYWYRQSLGQGLEFLIYFQGNSAPDKSGLPSDRFSAERTGGSVSTLTIQRTQQEDSAVYLCASSLPSPGIDEQYFGPGTRLTVT.

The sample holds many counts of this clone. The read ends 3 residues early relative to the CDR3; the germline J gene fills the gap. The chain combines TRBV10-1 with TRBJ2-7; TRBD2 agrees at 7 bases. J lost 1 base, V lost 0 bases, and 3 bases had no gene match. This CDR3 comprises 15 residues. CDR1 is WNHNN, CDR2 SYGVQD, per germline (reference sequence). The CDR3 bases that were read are TGCGCCAGCAGTGAGTCGGGAGCGGGATCCTACGAG. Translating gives CASSESGAGSYE. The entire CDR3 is CASSESGAGSYEQYF.

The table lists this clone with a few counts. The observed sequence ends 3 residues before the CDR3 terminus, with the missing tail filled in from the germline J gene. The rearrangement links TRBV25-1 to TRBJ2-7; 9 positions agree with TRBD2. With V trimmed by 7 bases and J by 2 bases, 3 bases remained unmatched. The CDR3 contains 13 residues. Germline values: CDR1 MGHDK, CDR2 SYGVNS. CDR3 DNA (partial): TGTGCCAGCAACCCTAGCGGGACCTACGAG. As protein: CASNPSGTYE. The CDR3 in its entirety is CASNPSGTYEQYF.

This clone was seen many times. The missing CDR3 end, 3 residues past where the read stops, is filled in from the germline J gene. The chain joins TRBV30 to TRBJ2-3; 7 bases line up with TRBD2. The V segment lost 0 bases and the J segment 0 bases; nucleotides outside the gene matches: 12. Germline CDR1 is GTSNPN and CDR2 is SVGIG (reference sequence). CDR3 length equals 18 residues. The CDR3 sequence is CAWSVFLAPRGSTDTQYF. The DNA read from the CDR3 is TGTGCCTGGAGTGTCTTTCTGGCCCCGCGGGGGAGCACAGATACG. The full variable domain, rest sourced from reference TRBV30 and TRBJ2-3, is SQTIHQWPATLVQPVGSPLSLECTVEGTSNPNLYWYRQAAGRGLQLLFYSVGIGQISSEVPQNLSASRPQDRQFILSSKKLLLSDSGFYLCAWSVFLAPRGSTDTQYFGPGTRLTVL.

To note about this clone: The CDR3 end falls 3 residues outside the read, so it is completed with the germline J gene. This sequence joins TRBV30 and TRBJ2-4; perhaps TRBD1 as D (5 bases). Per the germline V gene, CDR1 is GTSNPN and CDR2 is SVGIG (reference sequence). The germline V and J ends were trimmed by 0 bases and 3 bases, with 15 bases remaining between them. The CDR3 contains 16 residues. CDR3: CAWSVLGRAGKNIQYF. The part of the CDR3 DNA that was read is TGTGCCTGGAGTGTACTCGGCAGGGCCGGCAAAAACATT.

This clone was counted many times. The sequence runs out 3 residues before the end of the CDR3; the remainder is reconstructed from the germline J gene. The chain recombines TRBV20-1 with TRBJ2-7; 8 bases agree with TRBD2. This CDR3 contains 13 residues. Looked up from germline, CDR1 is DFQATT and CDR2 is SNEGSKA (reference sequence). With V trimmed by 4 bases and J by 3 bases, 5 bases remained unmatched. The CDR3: CSATGGAGYEQYF. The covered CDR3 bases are TGCAGTGCTACGGGGGGGGCCGGCTACGAG.

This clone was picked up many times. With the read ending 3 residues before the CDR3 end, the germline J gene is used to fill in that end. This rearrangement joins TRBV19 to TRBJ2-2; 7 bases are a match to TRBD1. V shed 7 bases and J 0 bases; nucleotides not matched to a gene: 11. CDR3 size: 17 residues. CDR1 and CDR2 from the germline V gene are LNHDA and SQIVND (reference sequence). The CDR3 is CASMGDRDPSNTGELFF. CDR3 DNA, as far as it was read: TGTGCCAGTATGGGCGACAGGGACCCTTCGAACACCGGGGAG.

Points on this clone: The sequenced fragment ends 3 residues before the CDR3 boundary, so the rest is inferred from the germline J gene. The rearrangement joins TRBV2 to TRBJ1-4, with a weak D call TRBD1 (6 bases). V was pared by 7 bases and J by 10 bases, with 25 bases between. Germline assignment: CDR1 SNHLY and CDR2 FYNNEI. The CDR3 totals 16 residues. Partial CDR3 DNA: TGTGCCAGCACCACTCGCCTTACAGGGTATAAGGGAAAA. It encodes CASTTRLTGYKGK. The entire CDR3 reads CASTTRLTGYKGKLFF.

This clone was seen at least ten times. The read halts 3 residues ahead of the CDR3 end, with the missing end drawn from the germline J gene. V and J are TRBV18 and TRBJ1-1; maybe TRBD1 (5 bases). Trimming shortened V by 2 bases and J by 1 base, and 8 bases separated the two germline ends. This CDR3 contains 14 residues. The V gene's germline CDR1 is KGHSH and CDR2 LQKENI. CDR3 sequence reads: CASSPTGPNTEAFF. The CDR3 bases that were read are TGTGCCAGCTCACCAACAGGTCCGAACACTGAA.

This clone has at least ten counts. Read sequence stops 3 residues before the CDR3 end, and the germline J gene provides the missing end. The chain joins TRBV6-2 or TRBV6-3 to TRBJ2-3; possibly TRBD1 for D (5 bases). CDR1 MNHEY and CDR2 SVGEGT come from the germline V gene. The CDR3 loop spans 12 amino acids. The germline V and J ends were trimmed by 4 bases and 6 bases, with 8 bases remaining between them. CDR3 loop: CASSSYRDTQYF. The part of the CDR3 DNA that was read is TGTGCCAGCAGTTCTTACAGGGATACG.

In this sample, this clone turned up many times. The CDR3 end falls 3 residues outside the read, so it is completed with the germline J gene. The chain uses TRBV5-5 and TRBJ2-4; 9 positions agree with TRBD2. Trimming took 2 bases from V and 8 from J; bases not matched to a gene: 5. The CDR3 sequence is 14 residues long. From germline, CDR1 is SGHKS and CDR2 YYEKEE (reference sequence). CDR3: CASSFGRGGYIQYF. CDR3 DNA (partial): TGTGCCAGCAGCTTCGGGCGGGGGGGATACATT.

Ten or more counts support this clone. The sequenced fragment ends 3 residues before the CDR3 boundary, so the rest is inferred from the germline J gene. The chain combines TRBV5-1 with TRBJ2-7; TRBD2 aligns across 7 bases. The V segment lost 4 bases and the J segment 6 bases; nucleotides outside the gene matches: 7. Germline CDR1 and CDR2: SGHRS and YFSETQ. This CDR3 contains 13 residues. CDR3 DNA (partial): TGCGCCAGCAGCCACGGACTAGAGGGCGAG. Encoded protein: CASSHGLEGE. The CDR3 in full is CASSHGLEGEQYF. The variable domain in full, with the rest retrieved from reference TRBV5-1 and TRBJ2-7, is KAGVTQTPRYLIKTRGQQVTLSCSPISGHRSVSWYQQTPGQGLQFLFEYFSETQRNKGNFPGRFSGRQFSNSRSEMNVSTLELGDSALYLCASSHGLEGEQYFGPGTRLTVT.

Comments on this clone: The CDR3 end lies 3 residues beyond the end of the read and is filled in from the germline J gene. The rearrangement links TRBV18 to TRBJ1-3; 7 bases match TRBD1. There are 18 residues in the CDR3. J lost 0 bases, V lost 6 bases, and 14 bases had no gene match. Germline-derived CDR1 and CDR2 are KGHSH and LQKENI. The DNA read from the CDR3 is TGTGCCAGCTCCCCCAGGGTCCGGGACAGCAGCTCTGGAAACACC. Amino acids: CASSPRVRDSSSGNT. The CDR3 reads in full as CASSPRVRDSSSGNTIYF.

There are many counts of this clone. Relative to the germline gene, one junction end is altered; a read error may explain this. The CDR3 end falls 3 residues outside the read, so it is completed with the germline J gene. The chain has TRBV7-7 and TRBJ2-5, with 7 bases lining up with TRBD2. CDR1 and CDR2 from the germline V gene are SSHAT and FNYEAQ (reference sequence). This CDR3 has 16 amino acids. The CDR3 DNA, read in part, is TGTGCTAGCAGCTTAGGAGCGGGATGGCCCCAAGAGACC. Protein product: CASSLGAGWPQET. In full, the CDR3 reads CASSLGAGWPQETQYF.

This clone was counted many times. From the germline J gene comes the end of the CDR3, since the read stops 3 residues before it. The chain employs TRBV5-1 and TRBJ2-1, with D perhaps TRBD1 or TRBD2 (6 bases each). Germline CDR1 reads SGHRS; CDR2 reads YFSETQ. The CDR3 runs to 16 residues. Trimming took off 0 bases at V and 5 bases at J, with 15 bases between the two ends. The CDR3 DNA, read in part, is TGCGCCAGCAGCTTGGGGGGGCGGGAATCCCACAATGAG. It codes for CASSLGGRESHNE. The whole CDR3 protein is CASSLGGRESHNEQFF.